This T cell receptor (beta chain) comes out of a study of blood T cell repertoires in COVID-19. About the research overall: From T cells, B-cell-depleted T cells, or PBMCs came the material, which was cDNA or gDNA.

CDR3 length: 15 amino acids. V lost 2 bases and J lost 2, with 13 bases in between. Germline-derived CDR1 and CDR2 are MNHNS and SASEGT. Libraries were prepared by immunoSEQ multiplex PCR; TCRdb keeps only in-frame clonotypes and omits some of them. This sample yields 200,000 to 250,000 clones, of which 84% are seen a single time; approximately 1.8% belongs to the top ten. The study drew participants aged about 18 to 95 years from roughly 25 US areas. The sample comprised PBMCs or T cells enriched from blood (not recorded which). The V call is TRBV6-1, the J call TRBJ2-7; perhaps TRBD2 as D (5 bases). This clonotype originated in a man aged 55 to 70 who had recovered from COVID-19. The CDR3 DNA reads as TGTGCCAGCAGTGAACCACGGACTGCAACCTACGAGCAGTACTTC. The encoded protein is CASSEPRTATYEQYF.